These 3 T cell receptor beta chains were all obtained from the same sample, sequenced in a study of CD8 T cells in Susac syndrome. RNA was extracted with the RNeasy kit, and a quantity of about 0.5 to 1 ug was reverse transcribed using random hexamers. TCRdb independently ran MiXCR on the immunoSEQ multiplex PCR reads; one entry per CDR3 protein. Altogether some 68,000 distinct CDR3 sequences are present, 93% being singletons, with the ten largest covering 0.15%. Source material: CD4+ T cells from PBMCs. These receptor sequences come from a human donor with Susac syndrome.

The chain is built from TRBV7-3 and TRBJ2-1; 8 bases are a match to TRBD1. Looked up from germline, CDR1 is SGHTA and CDR2 is FQGTGA. The CDR3 is 16 residues long. V shed 1 base and J 4 bases; nucleotides not matched to a gene: 6. CDR3 sequence: CASSLKDRGSYNEQFF. DNA for the CDR3: TGTGCCAGCAGCTTAAAAGACAGGGGTTCGTACAATGAGCAGTTCTTC.

This clonotype occurred once. V is TRBV4-2 and J is TRBJ2-2; no clear D gene. The V end lost 1 base, the J end lost 1 base, and 7 bases lay between the germline ends. Germline V gene lookup returns CDR1 LGHNA and CDR2 YNFKEQ. The CDR3 spans 15 residues. The CDR3 loop reads CASSQASMNTGELFF. CDR3 DNA sequence: TGTGCCAGCAGCCAAGCCTCAATGAACACCGGGGAGCTGTTTTTT.

This clonotype was observed a single time. The CDR3, as DNA: TGTGCCAGCAGCCCGCCATTCTCTCGGGTGAACACTGAAGCTTTCTTT. As protein: CASSPPFSRVNTEAFF. This rearrangement joins TRBV7-9 to TRBJ1-1, with no clear D. The CDR3 is 16 amino acids. Trimming shortened V by 5 bases and J by 0 bases, and 16 bases separated the two germline ends. Germline V gene lookup returns CDR1 SEHNR and CDR2 FQNEAQ (reference sequence).